This TCR beta chain was identified during a study of cytomegalovirus exposure and HLA in healthy donors (dated by TCRdb to about 2017). Regarding the complete study: An earlier analysis of some 550 of the donors reported roughly 300 Gb of sequence data and 117 million unique TCR beta sequences from 150 million to 200 million T cells. Along with the approximately 700-subject first cohort, a separate validation cohort of approximately 110 different subjects was used. Several DR-DQ haplotypes were treated as single units for association and clustering because of strong linkage in the cohort. The study aimed to test whether cataloging public T cell receptors could reveal signatures of past pathogen exposure. Donor age, sex, ethnicity and CMV serostatus were compiled together with the repertoire data. A later genetic analysis used genome-wide SNP genotypes for about 55% of the 666 donors, treating that subset as a discovery cohort. Rather than using new phenotypic data, the later analysis identified candidate immune exposures from TCR beta sequences and from how often those sequences occurred across donors. In a later analysis, previously published TCR beta repertoires from about 640 donors were re-analyzed and high-resolution HLA genotyping was added so that TCR occurrence patterns could be studied. The study profiled the T cell repertoires of about 640 subjects by immunosequencing and related them to cytomegalovirus serostatus. All discovery cohort repertoires had been generated using a single sequencing platform. Both class I and class II loci were covered by HLA typing, at four-digit resolution. To predict cytomegalovirus infection status, the study combined high-throughput TCR immunosequencing, statistical association of individual TCRs with disease status, and machine learning. Approximately 330 gigabases of sequencing data and tens of millions of unique TCR sequences made up an early release that covered several hundred HLA-typed donors. Typing coverage differed by locus: A, B, C, DRB1 and DQB1 were typed in roughly 620-630 donors, DQA1 in roughly 510, DPA1 in 606, and DPB1 in just under 480. Among a few hundred genotyped donors of the cohort, an average of about 240,000 unique TCR beta nucleotide sequences were sequenced per donor, around 20% of them non-productive. Among the roughly 370 genotyped donors, around 81% belonged to the genetic ancestry cluster associated with self-reported Caucasian donors. An earlier analysis of 587 of the donors used high-throughput TCR beta sequencing to judge whether each TCR beta V gene segment behaved as functional or pseudogenic.

The library was made by the immunoSEQ multiplex PCR assay. For the multiplex PCR, a mixture combining 60 forward primers for TCR Vbeta segments and 13 reverse primers for TCR Jbeta segments was used. The CDR3 region of rearranged TCR beta genes was amplified from genomic DNA with a multiplex PCR assay. The amplified TCR beta libraries were sequenced on the Illumina HiSeq System as 87-base-pair reads. From the authors' description of their analysis: In a later analysis, tens of millions of unique TCR beta chains were counted across the roughly 700 repertoires, and roughly 10 million of these chains were shared by at least two donors. Raw reads were error-corrected and collapsed into unique sequences with a nearest-neighbor algorithm that merged closely related sequences to remove PCR and sequencing errors. To assign V, D and J gene segments, CDR3 sequences were aligned to IMGT reference sequences. Each retained sequence needed at least a six-nucleotide match to both a V gene segment and a J gene segment. A rearrangement was called productive if the CDR3 had no stop codons and remained in frame with V and J, and every other rearrangement was called non-productive. CDR3 was defined by IMGT convention, running from the second conserved V-encoded cysteine to the conserved J-encoded phenylalanine. Sequences without an unambiguous match to a single V gene segment were excluded from the earlier analysis of several hundred of the donors. In an earlier analysis of some 590 of the donors, a V segment was called functional when productive rearrangements were above 56.7%, and segregating when the standard deviation between donors exceeded 5%. A statistical classification framework was built for diagnosing cytomegalovirus status from the catalog of TCR beta chain sequences. V and J gene assignment, in a later analysis, came from comparing TCR nucleotide sequences with IMGT/GENE-DB human TR gene sequences. A later analysis assigned CDR3 sequences and most-parsimonious VDJ recombination scenarios with the TCRdist pipeline. In a later analysis, every TCR beta chain was defined by the combination of its CDR3 amino acid sequence and its V-gene family, and reads without a unique V-gene family were dropped. As a way to deal with suspected cross-contamination and a sequencing artifact, a later analysis dropped approximately 570 nucleotide sequences that were highly shared and had low generation probability. For each public chain, a later analysis derived a clonal expansion index from normalized ranks of inferred template counts within each repertoire. In a later analysis, generation probabilities were computed using a VDJ recombination model fitted to out-of-frame rearrangements, and the results were checked against IGoR. In a later analysis, hypergeometric tests were used to score TCR-TCR, TCR-HLA and TCR-CMV co-occurrence, with a repertoire-size bias correction applied to TCR pairs. To estimate false discovery rates, a later analysis permuted the HLA or CMV assignments 20 times. In a later analysis, co-occurring TCRs were grouped using DBSCAN, and TCRdist sequence similarity was added for clustering within HLA-allele-positive subsets. For co-occurrence clustering, repertoires with fewer than 30,000 or more than 120,000 public chains were excluded, along with four or five repertoires with anomalous nucleotide sharing. Drawn from immuneACCESS, this table holds only the in-frame rearrangements with V and J called that TCRdb kept. Clones are partly lost; checked studies trace under half to an unresolved V gene and leave the rest unexplained. V, J and clone size derive from that table, while D and trimming were established from the DNA sequence. In all, the sample holds 90,000 to 110,000 clones, and approximately 76% of those were seen once. The ten largest make up over 7.5% of the sample.

This clone was detected once. Its specific antigen is unknown. Nothing much larger sits one base from this clone, and base qualities are not available. Study-level results and caveats: In a later analysis, some 18,000 TCR beta sequences were associated with specific HLA alleles at a false discovery rate of 0.05. The 87-base-pair reads could not distinguish some IMGT-functional V segments, including TRBV6-2 and TRBV6-3, so those segments were excluded. In a later genetic analysis, fewer N-insertions in productive TCRs were reported among donors in an Asian-associated ancestry cluster than the approximately 630-donor mean. Assigning TCR associations to individual alleles was difficult when HLA alleles, especially DR and DQ, strongly co-occurred. In an earlier analysis of fewer than 700 of the donors, most TCR beta V segments appeared in productive rearrangements about 87% or about 30% of the time, broadly matching IMGT annotations. Correlated functional status among segregating V segments might be attributable to linkage disequilibrium, but an unknown experimental factor could not be ruled out. The classifier was reported to diagnose cytomegalovirus status with high specificity and sensitivity in both the original cohort and the validation cohort. In this cohort, only TCR beta chains were sequenced, and detectable features were limited by the absence of alpha or paired-chain data. A cluster of highly shared sequence variants was judged likely to represent a technical artifact of the sequencing pipeline. A later analysis found that most CMV-associated TCR beta chains appeared HLA-restricted, with HLA associations seemingly driven largely by CMV exposure. Because counts were too low, 15 to 20 rarely observed V segments, including chromosome 9 orphons, were excluded from the earlier analysis of several hundred of the donors. Several of the top co-occurrence clusters appeared to be linked to parvovirus B19, influenza, CMV and Epstein-Barr virus, according to a later analysis. Sequencing depth was assumed to be roughly uniform across donors in the presence/absence analyses, though that assumption may not hold. According to a later analysis, TCR association rates differed among HLA loci, with DRB1 alleles showing the most associated TCRs and HLA-C alleles showing the fewest. Compared with equally common non-associated chains, HLA-associated TCR beta chains in a later analysis were more clonally expanded and had lower generation probabilities. Because HLA typing was missing for some donors at each locus, association tests included only the typed subset. In the study, 150 to 200 TCR beta chains were listed as associated with cytomegalovirus. Immune exposure information for the cohort was limited to CMV serostatus. A later genetic analysis associated a missense DCLRE1C variant with V-gene and J-gene trimming of TCR beta chains, and an independent cohort replicated the association. Three of the identified cytomegalovirus-associated TCR beta chains were confirmed in vitro to be specific for cytomegalovirus antigens. A further reported finding was that TCR beta sequences accurately predicted the HLA-A and HLA-B alleles for most subjects in the first cohort. According to the authors, the approach could potentially be generalized to other disease states and immunological phenotypes. Across donors, most TCR sequences were observed very rarely, whereas some public TCRs were present in many individuals.

According to the germline V gene, CDR1 reads SGHTA and CDR2 reads FQGNSA. Its CDR3 holds 17 amino acids, cysteine through phenylalanine. Only CDR3 DNA is held: 51 bases, read in frame from base 1. After removal of 5 bases from V and 9 bases from J, the junction retains 18 bases not matched to a gene. The cohort comprised 710 or so healthy bone marrow donors. At the time of sampling, every cohort member was nominally healthy, though immune exposures that went unrecorded were likely present. The donor was CMV seronegative and belonged to the group of around 400 seronegative cohort members. Every donor gave a peripheral blood sample, and the peripheral blood mononuclear cells from that sample were used for TCR beta sequencing. The Qiagen DNeasy Blood Extraction Kit was used to extract genomic DNA from the blood cell samples.

Sequencing used PBMCs. The chain is encoded by TRBV7-2 joined to TRBJ2-1, with 8 bases in between that match TRBD2. The TCR sequence derives from a middle-aged man in good health and CMV-seronegative. The CDR3 corresponds to CASSPRLAGESPGEQFF. The nucleotide sequence reads as follows: TGTGCCAGCAGCCCCAGGCTAGCGGGTGAAAGTCCCGGTGAGCAGTTCTTC.